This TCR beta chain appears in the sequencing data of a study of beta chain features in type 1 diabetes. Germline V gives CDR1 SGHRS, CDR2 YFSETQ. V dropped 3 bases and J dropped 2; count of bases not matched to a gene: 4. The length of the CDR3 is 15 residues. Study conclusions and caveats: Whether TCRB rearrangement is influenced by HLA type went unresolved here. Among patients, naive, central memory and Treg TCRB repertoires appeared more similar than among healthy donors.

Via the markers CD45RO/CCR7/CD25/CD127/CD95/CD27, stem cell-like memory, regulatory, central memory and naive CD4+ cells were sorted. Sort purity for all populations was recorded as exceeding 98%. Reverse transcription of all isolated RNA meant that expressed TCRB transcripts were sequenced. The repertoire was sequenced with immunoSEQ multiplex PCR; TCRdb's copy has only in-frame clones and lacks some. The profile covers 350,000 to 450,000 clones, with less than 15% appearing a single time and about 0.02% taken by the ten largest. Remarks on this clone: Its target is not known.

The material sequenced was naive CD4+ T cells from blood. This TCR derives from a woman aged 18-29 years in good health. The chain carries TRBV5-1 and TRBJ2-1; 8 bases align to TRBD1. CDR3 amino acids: CASSSGQGTYNEQFF. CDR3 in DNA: TGCGCCAGCAGCTCTGGACAGGGTACCTACAATGAGCAGTTCTTC. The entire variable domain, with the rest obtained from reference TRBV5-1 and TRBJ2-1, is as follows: KAGVTQTPRYLIKTRGQQVTLSCSPISGHRSVSWYQQTPGQGLQFLFEYFSETQRNKGNFPGRFSGRQFSNSRSEMNVSTLELGDSALYLCASSSGQGTYNEQFFGPGTRLTVL.